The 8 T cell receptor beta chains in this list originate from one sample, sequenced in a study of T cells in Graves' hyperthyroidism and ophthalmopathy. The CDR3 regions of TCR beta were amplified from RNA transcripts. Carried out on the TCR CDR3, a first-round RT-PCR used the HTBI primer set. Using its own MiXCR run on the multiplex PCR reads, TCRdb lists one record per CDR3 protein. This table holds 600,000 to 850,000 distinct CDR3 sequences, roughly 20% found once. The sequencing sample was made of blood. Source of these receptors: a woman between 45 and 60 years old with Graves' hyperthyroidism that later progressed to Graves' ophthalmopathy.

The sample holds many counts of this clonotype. The CDR3 DNA follows: TGTGCCAGCGCCAAAGGGGACAGGGTTTATGGCTACACCTTC. Translated, it gives CASAKGDRVYGYTF. V gene TRBV6-1 combines with J gene TRBJ1-2, with 9 nucleotides matching TRBD1. The CDR3 contains 14 residues. J was trimmed by 5 bases and V by 8 bases; bases with no gene match: 9. CDR1 and CDR2 (germline): MNHNS, SASEGT.

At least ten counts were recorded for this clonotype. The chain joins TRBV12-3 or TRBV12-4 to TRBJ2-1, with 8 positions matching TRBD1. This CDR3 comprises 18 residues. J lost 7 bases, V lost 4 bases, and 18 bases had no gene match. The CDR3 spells CASSSGGVSGGEGNEQFF. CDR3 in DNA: TGTGCCAGCAGTTCCGGAGGGGTCTCAGGGGGCGAGGGTAATGAGCAGTTCTTC.

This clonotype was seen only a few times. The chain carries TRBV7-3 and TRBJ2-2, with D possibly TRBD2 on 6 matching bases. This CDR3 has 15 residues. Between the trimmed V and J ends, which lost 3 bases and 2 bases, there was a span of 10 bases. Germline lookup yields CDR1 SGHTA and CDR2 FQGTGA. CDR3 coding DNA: TGTGCCAGCAGCTTCGCCGGGACTAACACCGGGGAGCTGTTTTTT. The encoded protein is CASSFAGTNTGELFF.

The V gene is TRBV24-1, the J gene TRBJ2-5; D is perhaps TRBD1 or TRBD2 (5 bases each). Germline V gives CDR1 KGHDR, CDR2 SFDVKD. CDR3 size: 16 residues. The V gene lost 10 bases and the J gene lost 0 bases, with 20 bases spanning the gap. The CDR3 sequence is CATIQPTGTDQETQYF. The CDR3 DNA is TGTGCCACTATACAACCTACCGGGACCGACCAAGAGACCCAGTACTTC.

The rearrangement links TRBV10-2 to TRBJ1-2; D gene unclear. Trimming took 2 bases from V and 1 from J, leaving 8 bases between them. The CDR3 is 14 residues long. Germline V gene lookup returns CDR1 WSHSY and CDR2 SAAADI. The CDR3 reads CASSESGDNYGYTF. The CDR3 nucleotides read TGCGCCAGCAGTGAGAGTGGGGATAACTATGGCTACACCTTC.

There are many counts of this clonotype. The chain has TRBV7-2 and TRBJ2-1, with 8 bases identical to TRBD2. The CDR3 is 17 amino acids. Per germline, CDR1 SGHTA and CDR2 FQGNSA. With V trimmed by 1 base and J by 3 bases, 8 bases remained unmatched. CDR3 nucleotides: TGTGCCAGCAGCTTAGTCGTTATAACTAGCGGCTACAATGAGCAGTTCTTC. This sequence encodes CASSLVVITSGYNEQFF.

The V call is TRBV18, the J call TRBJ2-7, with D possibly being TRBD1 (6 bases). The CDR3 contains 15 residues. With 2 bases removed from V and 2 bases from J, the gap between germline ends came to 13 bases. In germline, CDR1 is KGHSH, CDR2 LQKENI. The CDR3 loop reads CASSPSGHLPYEQYF. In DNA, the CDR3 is TGTGCCAGCTCACCATCGGGACACCTCCCCTACGAGCAGTACTTC.

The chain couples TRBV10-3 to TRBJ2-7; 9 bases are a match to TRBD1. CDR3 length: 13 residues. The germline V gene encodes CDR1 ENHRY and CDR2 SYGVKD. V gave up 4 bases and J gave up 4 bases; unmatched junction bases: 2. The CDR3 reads CAISGQGGYEQYF. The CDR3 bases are TGTGCCATCAGTGGACAGGGGGGATACGAGCAGTACTTC.